Below, one T cell receptor (beta chain) is given with its context. The antigen is unknown. CD4+ cells yielded CD45RA+ naive and CD45RA-negative memory subsets. These data are taken from a study of shared clonotypes between healthy human individuals. V dropped 6 bases and J dropped 6 bases, with 21 bases sitting between them. The length of the CDR3 is 16 residues. Per germline, CDR1 KGHSH and CDR2 LQKENI. At deep level, the assay was performed. Profiling relied on immunoSEQ multiplex PCR, and the TCRdb table lists in-frame clones only, not all of them. Of a few million clones in the sample, approximately 93% were seen once. Overall study results and limits: Measured sharing among donors was expected to vary with sequencing depth.

J is TRBJ2-1 and V is TRBV18; TRBD1 is a possible D gene (6 bases). Material for sequencing was naive CD4+ T cells from PBMCs. The sample's subset: CD45RA+ positively selected. The TCR originated in a man younger than 35 in good health. Some clones in this sample may be carry-over from other donors' samples. The CDR3 sequence is CASSLTQGSSGNEQFF. CDR3 bases: TGTGCCAGCTCTCTAACACAGGGCAGCTCGGGCAATGAGCAGTTCTTC. Combining the CDR3 with reference TRBV18 and TRBJ2-1 gives the whole variable domain NAGVMQNPRHLVRRRGQEARLRCSPMKGHSHVYWYRQLPEEGLKFMVYLQKENIIDESGMPKERFSAEFPKEGPSILRIQQVVRGDSAAYFCASSLTQGSSGNEQFFGPGTRLTVL.